The TCR beta chain under discussion was sequenced for a study of T cell responses to AZD1222 COVID-19 vaccine. Repertoires were generated with immunoSEQ multiplex PCR, while TCRdb's copy carries only in-frame clones and drops some. Of about 88,000 clones in the sample, 85% to 90% were seen once. The sequencing used peripheral blood, collected 28 days after the second AZD1222 dose. This receptor was obtained from an adult who received the AZD1222 COVID-19 vaccine.

CDR3 protein: CAWSRDSGELFF. CDR3 DNA sequence: TGTGCCTGGAGTAGGGATTCCGGGGAGCTGTTTTTT. V and J are TRBV30 and TRBJ2-2; D call uncertain. Trimming took off 2 bases at V and 6 bases at J, with 7 bases between the two ends. The CDR3 contains 12 residues. The germline V gene has CDR1 GTSNPN and CDR2 SVGIG (reference sequence). The whole variable domain, remainder taken from reference TRBV30 and TRBJ2-2, is SQTIHQWPATLVQPVGSPLSLECTVEGTSNPNLYWYRQAAGRGLQLLFYSVGIGQISSEVPQNLSASRPQDRQFILSSKKLLLSDSGFYLCAWSRDSGELFFGEGSRLTVL.